This TCR beta chain was recovered during a study of blood T cell repertoires in COVID-19. Original analysis: Amplification from reference gene primers served as the basis for estimated nucleated cell counts. Measured with immunoSEQ multiplex PCR; TCRdb has only the in-frame clones, and not every one. The D gene and trimming were derived from the DNA, and the V and J assignments and clone size from that table. The sample lists approximately 300,000 clones; about 88% were seen once. All recovered Cohort 3 donors got two negative PCRs, got clearance, or saw symptom resolution. The CDR3 runs to 14 residues. Germline CDR1 reads SGDLS; CDR2 reads YYNGEE. V lost 2 bases and J 4 bases, leaving 12 bases between the germline ends.

The sequencing sample was made of PBMCs or T cells enriched from blood (not recorded which). The chain joins TRBV9 to TRBJ1-2, with D perhaps TRBD1 (6 bases). This TCR was sampled from a man in his fifties or sixties who had recovered from COVID-19. CDR3 nucleotide sequence: TGTGCCAGCAGCGTTGCAGGGGCCGGCTATGGCTACACCTTC. The encoded protein is CASSVAGAGYGYTF.